Presented here are 9 T cell receptor beta chains from one specimen sequenced in a study of T-cell reconstitution after alpha-beta-depleted transplantation in children. Preparation of the TCRbeta library involved a method that used unique molecular identifiers. TCRdb used MiXCR to reprocess the PCR reads, holding one entry per CDR3 protein. The sample includes around 600,000 distinct CDR3 sequences, around a sixth of them seen just once. The specimen comprised PBMCs from the stem cell graft donor, sampled from the stem cell graft. These receptor sequences come from a human donor who donated a stem cell graft to a child with acute myeloid leukemia.

In the case of this clonotype: This could be a read error, since a much larger clone is one nucleotide away. The rearrangement joins TRBV20-1 to TRBJ2-3; 8 bases line up with TRBD2. V gave up 1 base and J gave up 2 bases; unmatched junction bases: 5. The CDR3 length is 15 residues. Germline V gene data show CDR1 as DFQATT and CDR2 as SNEGSKA (reference sequence). The CDR3 DNA sequence: TGCAGTGCTAGAGCGGAGCGGGGGATCACAGATACGCAGTATTTT. Encoded protein: CSARAERGITDTQYF.

In its sample, this clonotype was seen a few times. The rearrangement joins TRBV6-1 to TRBJ2-5; D is ambiguous. This CDR3 comprises 14 residues. V dropped 10 bases and J dropped 2 bases, with 17 bases sitting between them. Germline V gene lookup returns CDR1 MNHNS and CDR2 SASEGT. The CDR3 protein is CATRNPASQETQYF. DNA for the CDR3: TGTGCCACCCGGAACCCGGCATCTCAAGAGACCCAGTACTTC.

The chain is built from TRBV11-2 and TRBJ1-1; D perhaps matches TRBD1 (6 bases). The CDR3 runs to 13 residues. V was trimmed by 3 bases and J by 6 bases, leaving 11 bases between them. CDR1 and CDR2 (germline): SGHAT, FQNNGV. The chain's CDR3 is CASSFSGAAEAFF. The CDR3 coding sequence is TGTGCCAGCAGCTTTTCAGGGGCCGCTGAAGCTTTCTTT. The whole variable domain, filled in from reference TRBV11-2 and TRBJ1-1, reads EAGVAQSPRYKIIEKRQSVAFWCNPISGHATLYWYQQILGQGPKLLIQFQNNGVVDDSQLPKDRFSAERLKGVDSTLKIQPAKLEDSAVYLCASSFSGAAEAFFGQGTRLTVV.

This clonotype was counted a few times. This chain connects TRBV5-1 to TRBJ1-2; 7 bases line up with TRBD1. From germline, CDR1 is SGHRS and CDR2 YFSETQ. Trimming removed 4 bases from V and 0 bases from J; junction bases left unmatched: 9. The CDR3 extends over 16 amino acids. CDR3 coding DNA: TGCGCCAGCAGCCCGGGGACAGCAAACGCTAACTATGGCTACACCTTC. Residues: CASSPGTANANYGYTF.

CDR3 region: CASSQEGTSGGETQYF. CDR3 nucleotides: TGTGCCAGCAGCCAAGAGGGGACTAGCGGGGGTGAGACCCAGTACTTC. The rearrangement links TRBV4-2 to TRBJ2-5; 14 bases fit TRBD2. Germline V lookup: CDR1 LGHNA, CDR2 YNFKEQ. J gave up 5 bases and V 0 bases, and 2 bases lay outside the gene matches. The CDR3 sequence is 16 residues long.

Ten or more counts support this clonotype. The V and J genes are TRBV20-1 and TRBJ1-3; no clear D gene. Germline CDR1 is DFQATT and CDR2 is SNEGSKA (reference sequence). The V and J ends lost 1 base and 2 bases respectively, with 12 bases between them. The CDR3 totals 15 residues. Written as DNA, the CDR3 is TGCAGTGCTAGAGTTCAGGATTCAACTGGAAACACCATATATTTT. Residues: CSARVQDSTGNTIYF.

In this sample, this clonotype turned up many times. The chain joins TRBV20-1 to TRBJ1-4; unclear D gene. This CDR3 spans 14 amino acids. The ends were cut back, 3 bases at V and 0 bases at J, with 8 bases in the middle. Germline values: CDR1 DFQATT, CDR2 SNEGSKA (reference sequence). CDR3 in amino acids: CSARTPATNEKLFF. CDR3 coding DNA: TGCAGTGCTAGGACACCCGCAACTAATGAAAAACTGTTTTTT.

This clonotype was observed many times. The V and J genes are TRBV7-2 and TRBJ1-2, with 7 bases lining up with TRBD1. Germline V gene lookup returns CDR1 SGHTA and CDR2 FQGNSA. This CDR3 is built from 14 residues. Trimming removed 5 bases from V and 6 bases from J; junction bases left unmatched: 9. CDR3 DNA: TGTGCCAGCAGCGGCCGACAGGGCGGAGATGGCTACACCTTC. It specifies CASSGRQGGDGYTF.

This clonotype has more than one count but fewer than ten. The rearrangement links TRBV20-1 to TRBJ1-1, with D unresolved. Trimming removed 3 bases from V and 8 bases from J, with 10 bases in between. This CDR3 is built from 11 residues. CDR1 and CDR2 from the germline V gene are DFQATT and SNEGSKA (reference sequence). CDR3 DNA: TGCAGTGCTAGTGTCACATGGGAAGCTTTCTTT. Its protein product is CSASVTWEAFF.